Included here is one TCR beta chain sequence, with context. As yet, its antigen is unknown. Patients were ineligible given autoimmune disease history or systemic immunosuppression. These data originate in a study of OX40 agonist ivuxolimab in advanced cancers. In the study overall: Patients in the trial were receiving intravenous ivuxolimab every 2 weeks, at doses of 0.01 to 10 mg/kg. Findings and caveats of the study: At 0.1 to 3.0 mg/kg and by week 6, clonal expansion occurred in CD4+ and CD8+ blood T cells.

Measured with immunoSEQ multiplex PCR; TCRdb has only the in-frame clones, and not every one. The data show 130,000 or so clones, roughly 95% seen once. The V and J ends lost 5 bases and 1 base respectively, with 11 bases between them. The CDR3 is 15 amino acids. Per germline, CDR1 SGHVS and CDR2 FNYEAQ. J is TRBJ2-2 and V is TRBV7-6; possible D gene TRBD1, 5 bases. The TCR sequence derives from an adult with an advanced solid tumor such as melanoma, head and neck, liver or kidney cancer. The sample here was CD4+ or CD8+ T cells sorted from blood, taken in a trial of the OX40 agonist ivuxolimab. CDR3 in DNA: TGTGCCAGCAGCATTACAGGCCAGAACACCGGGGAGCTGTTTTTT. It encodes CASSITGQNTGELFF.